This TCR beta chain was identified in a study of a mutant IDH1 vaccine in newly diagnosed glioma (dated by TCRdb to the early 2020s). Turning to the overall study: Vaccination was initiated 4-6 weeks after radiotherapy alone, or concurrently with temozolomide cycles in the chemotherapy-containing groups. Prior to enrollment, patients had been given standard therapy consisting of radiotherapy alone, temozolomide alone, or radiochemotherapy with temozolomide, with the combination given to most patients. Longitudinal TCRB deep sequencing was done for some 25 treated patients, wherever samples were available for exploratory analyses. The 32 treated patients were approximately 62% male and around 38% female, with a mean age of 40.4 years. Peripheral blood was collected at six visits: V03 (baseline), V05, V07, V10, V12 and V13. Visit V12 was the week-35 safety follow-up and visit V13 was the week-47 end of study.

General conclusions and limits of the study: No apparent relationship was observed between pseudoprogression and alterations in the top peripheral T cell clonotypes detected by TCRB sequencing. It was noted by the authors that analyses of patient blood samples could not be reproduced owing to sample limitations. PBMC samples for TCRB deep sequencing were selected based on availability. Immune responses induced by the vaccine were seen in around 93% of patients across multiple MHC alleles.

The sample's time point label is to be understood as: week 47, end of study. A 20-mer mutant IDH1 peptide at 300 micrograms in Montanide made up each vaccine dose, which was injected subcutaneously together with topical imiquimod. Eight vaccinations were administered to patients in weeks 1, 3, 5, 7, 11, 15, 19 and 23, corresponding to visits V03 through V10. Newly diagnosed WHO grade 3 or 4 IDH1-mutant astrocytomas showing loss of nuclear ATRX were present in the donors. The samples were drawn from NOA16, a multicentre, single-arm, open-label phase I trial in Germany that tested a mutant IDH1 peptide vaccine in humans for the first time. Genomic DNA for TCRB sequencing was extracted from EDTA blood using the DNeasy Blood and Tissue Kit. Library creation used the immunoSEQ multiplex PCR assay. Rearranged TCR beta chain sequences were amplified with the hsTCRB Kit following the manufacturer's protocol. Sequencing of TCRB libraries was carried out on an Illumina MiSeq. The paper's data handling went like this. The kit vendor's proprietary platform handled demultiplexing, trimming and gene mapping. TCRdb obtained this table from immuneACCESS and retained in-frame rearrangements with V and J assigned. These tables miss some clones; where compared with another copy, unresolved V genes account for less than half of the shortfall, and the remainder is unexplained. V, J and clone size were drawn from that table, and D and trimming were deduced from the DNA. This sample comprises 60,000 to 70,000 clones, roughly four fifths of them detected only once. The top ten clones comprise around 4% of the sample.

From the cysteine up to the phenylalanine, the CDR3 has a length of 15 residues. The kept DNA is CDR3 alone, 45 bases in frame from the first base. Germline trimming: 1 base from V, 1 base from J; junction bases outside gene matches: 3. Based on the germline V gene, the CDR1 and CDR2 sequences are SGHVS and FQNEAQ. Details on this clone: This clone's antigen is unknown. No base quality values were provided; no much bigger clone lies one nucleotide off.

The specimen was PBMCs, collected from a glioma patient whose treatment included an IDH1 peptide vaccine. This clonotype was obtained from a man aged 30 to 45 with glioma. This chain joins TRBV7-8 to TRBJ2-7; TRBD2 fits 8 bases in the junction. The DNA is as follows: TGTGCCAGCAGCTTAGAGCGGGGGCTTTCCTACGAGCAGTACTTC. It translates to CASSLERGLSYEQYF.